A single sample is the source of the 10 T cell receptor beta chains below, sequenced in a study of blood T cell repertoires in COVID-19. Profiled with immunoSEQ multiplex PCR; TCRdb holds only in-frame clones, not every one. The sample lists roughly 260,000 clones; about 91% were seen once. The sequenced sample consisted of PBMCs or T cells enriched from blood (not recorded which). The receptors come from a human donor in a cohort exposed to, infected with or recovered from COVID-19 (not recorded which). The donor label of this sample is uncertain.

Only one count was recorded for this clone. The chain joins TRBV11-2 to TRBJ2-7, with D perhaps matching TRBD1 (5 bases). The CDR3 runs to 13 residues. The germline V gene encodes CDR1 SGHAT and CDR2 FQNNGV. V gave up 0 bases and J gave up 4 bases, with 7 bases separating them. DNA for the CDR3: TGTGCCAGCAGCTTAGATTACAGGTACGAGCAGTACTTC. Translating it yields CASSLDYRYEQYF.

In the case of this clone: This sample also contains other DNA sequences that code for the same CDR3. CDR3 amino acids: CASSLAGNYGYTF. As DNA, the CDR3 is TGTGCCAGCAGCTTGGCCGGGAACTATGGCTACACCTTC. J is TRBJ1-2 and V is TRBV5-4; D unresolved. V lost 0 bases to trimming and J lost 2 bases, with 5 bases between them. Germline CDR1 SGHNT, CDR2 YYREEE (reference sequence). The CDR3 sequence is 13 residues long.

The gene calls are TRBV19 and TRBJ1-2, with D maybe TRBD1 (6 bases). With 3 bases removed from V and 6 bases from J, the gap between germline ends came to 11 bases. CDR3 size: 13 residues. Germline CDR1 reads LNHDA; CDR2 reads SQIVND (reference sequence). The CDR3, as DNA: TGTGCCAGTAGTATGTCAGGGGCGAATGGCTACACCTTC. It encodes CASSMSGANGYTF.

CDR3 sequence: CASSSPIFRETDTQYF. The CDR3 nucleotides are TGTGCCAGCAGTTCACCTATATTCCGGGAGACAGATACGCAGTATTTT. This chain joins TRBV6-6 and TRBJ2-3; D might be TRBD2 (6 bases). V was clipped by 4 bases and J by 3 bases, with 17 bases between them. This CDR3 has 16 amino acids. Germline V CDR1 and CDR2: MNHNY, SVGAGI (reference sequence).

V is TRBV4-3 and J is TRBJ1-1; D is unresolved. The germline V and J ends were trimmed by 0 bases and 10 bases, with 12 bases remaining between them. The CDR3 consists of 13 residues. Looked up from germline, CDR1 is LGHNA and CDR2 is YSLEER. This CDR3 is CASSQDTPVGAFF. As DNA, the CDR3 is TGCGCCAGCAGCCAAGATACACCCGTTGGAGCTTTCTTT.

The table lists this clone with a few counts. The gene calls are TRBV5-1 and TRBJ1-5; 7 bases align to TRBD1. This CDR3 contains 16 residues. Germline values: CDR1 SGHRS, CDR2 YFSETQ. Trimming cost V 0 bases and J 4 bases; bases outside gene matches: 7. The DNA of the CDR3 is TGCGCCAGCAGCTTGGGGTCAGGGGGTTCTAATCAGCCCCAGCATTTT. Translated: CASSLGSGGSNQPQHF.

The chain combines TRBV15 with TRBJ1-2, with D unclear. The CDR3 totals 15 residues. V lost 2 bases and J lost 4, with 14 bases in between. Germline V gene sequence: CDR1 LNHNV, CDR2 YYDKDF (reference sequence). This CDR3 reads CATSRRFPKFYGYTF. The CDR3 DNA sequence: TGTGCCACCAGCAGAAGATTTCCTAAATTCTATGGCTACACCTTC.

The gene calls are TRBV6-5 and TRBJ2-7; 7 bases align to TRBD2. The CDR3 runs to 15 residues. Germline CDR1 MNHEY, CDR2 SVGAGI. With V trimmed by 0 bases and J by 0 bases, 2 bases remained unmatched. The CDR3: CASSYSGGSSYEQYF. The CDR3, as DNA: TGTGCCAGCAGTTACTCGGGAGGGAGCTCCTACGAGCAGTACTTC.

The chain combines TRBV4-2 with TRBJ1-4, with TRBD1 identical over 10 bases. V shed 6 bases, J shed 5 bases, and the junction held 3 bases outside the gene matches. The length of the CDR3 is 14 residues. Looked up from germline, CDR1 is LGHNA and CDR2 is YNFKEQ. The CDR3 is CASRPGQGNEKLFF. DNA for the CDR3: TGTGCCAGCAGGCCGGGACAGGGGAATGAAAAACTGTTTTTT.

CDR3 sequence: CASREGLAGGPGEQYF. The CDR3 bases are TGCGCCAGCAGAGAGGGACTAGCGGGGGGGCCGGGGGAGCAGTACTTC. The rearrangement uses TRBV10-1 and TRBJ2-7, with TRBD2 matching over 16 bases. The CDR3 spans 16 residues. With V trimmed by 6 bases and J by 7 bases, 9 bases remained unmatched. Germline V gene data show CDR1 as WNHNN and CDR2 as SYGVQD (reference sequence).